This T cell receptor beta chain was recovered during a study of blood T cell repertoires in COVID-19 (dated by TCRdb to the early 2020s). A note on the overall study: Samples covering the acute and convalescent phases of COVID-19 were provided by collaborators in the United States, Italy and Spain. Subjects who had been exposed to COVID-19, were actively infected with it, or had recovered from it provided the deeply sampled blood TCRbeta repertoires that made up the dataset. The prospective study material was composed of cDNA or gDNA derived from T cells, B-cell-depleted T cells, or PBMCs. The sample metadata nearly always contained a de-identified subject ID, COVID-19 status, age in years and sex. The repertoires were made available in a free public database intended to serve as a resource for research on the immune response to SARS-CoV-2. Where available, HLA class I and class II types were obtained from metadata supplied by the sample provider rather than from assay-based typing. Samples were obtained from the ongoing ImmuneRACE study (first 160 participants) and from approximately 1,200 subjects provided by 6 global collaborators.

Spanning cysteine to phenylalanine, the CDR3 consists of 16 amino acids. CDR3 DNA is the only sequence kept; it has 48 bases, read in frame from the first base. The junction carries 24 bases between V and J, which are trimmed by 9 bases and 6 bases respectively. Sequences LNHDA (CDR1) and SQIVND (CDR2) are obtained from the germline V gene (reference sequence). Whole blood was collected in K2EDTA tubes by collaborating institutions according to the institutions' own protocols. For TCRbeta analysis, collaborators shipped samples in one of three forms: frozen whole blood, isolated PBMCs, or DNA extracted from either of those sample types. TCRbeta CDR3 regions were amplified from genomic DNA by means of the immunoSEQ Assay, a bias-controlled multiplex PCR. The source study handled its data this way. Nucleated cell counts per sample were estimated from amplification of reference gene primers within the assay. To quantify the absolute abundance of each unique TCRbeta CDR3 rearrangement, sequence reads were collapsed and filtered. For each sample, productive Simpson clonality was calculated by taking the square root of Simpson's diversity index across productive rearrangements. Imported from immuneACCESS, the table was reduced by TCRdb to in-frame sequences with V and J called. These copies leave out some clones; in studies compared against another copy, an unresolved V gene accounts for under half, and the cause of the remainder is not known. The V and J calls and clone size are taken from that table; D and trimming were inferred from the DNA. This sample comprises around 140,000 clones, over 70% of them detected only once. Around 2.1% of the sample is held by the ten biggest clonotypes.

A note on this clone: Its antigen target is currently unknown. No base-level quality is on record; no much larger clone is a single base apart.

The paper as a whole reports these results and caveats: How much clinical and demographic metadata was included differed by source and by participant, and the metadata was provided uncurated.

Sequencing was performed on peripheral blood. The chain couples TRBV19 to TRBJ1-5, and TRBD1 may be the D gene, going by 6 matching bases. This TCR came from an older woman with acute or convalescent COVID-19. In nucleotides, the sequence is TGTGCCAGCGGAGCAGATCGGGGGGCTAGAGGTCAGCCCCAGCATTTT. Translated, this is CASGADRGARGQPQHF.